This T cell receptor (beta chain) was captured in a study of T-cell reconstitution after alpha-beta-depleted transplantation in children. Study-wide results and caveats: Alpha-beta T cells about two months after transplant reportedly derived from several hundred expanded graft clones. The study traced high day-60 TCRbeta diversity in some patients to surviving recipient T cells and thymic progenitors. T-cell counts and diversity at one year post-transplant came mainly from newly produced T cells.

This CDR3 spans 12 amino acids. Germline V gene lookup returns CDR1 DFQATT and CDR2 SNEGSKA (reference sequence). Unique molecular identifiers were used to barcode this TCRbeta library. TCRdb reprocessed the PCR reads with MiXCR, giving one entry per CDR3 protein. The data contain approximately 70,000 distinct CDR3 sequences, over 4.5% of them singletons. This clonotype came up many times. Its antigen is not identified. The chain carries TRBV20-1 and TRBJ2-5, with 8 bases identical to TRBD1. The source of this sequence is a boy in the first two years of life who had a stem cell transplant for acute myeloid leukemia, so the T cells may come from the graft donor. The sequenced sample was PBMCs, mostly from graft donor cells, obtained 180 days after TCRalphabeta/CD19-depleted stem cell transplant. CDR3: CSLQGAFETQYF. For the CDR3, the DNA is TGCAGCCTCCAGGGGGCCTTTGAGACCCAGTACTTC.